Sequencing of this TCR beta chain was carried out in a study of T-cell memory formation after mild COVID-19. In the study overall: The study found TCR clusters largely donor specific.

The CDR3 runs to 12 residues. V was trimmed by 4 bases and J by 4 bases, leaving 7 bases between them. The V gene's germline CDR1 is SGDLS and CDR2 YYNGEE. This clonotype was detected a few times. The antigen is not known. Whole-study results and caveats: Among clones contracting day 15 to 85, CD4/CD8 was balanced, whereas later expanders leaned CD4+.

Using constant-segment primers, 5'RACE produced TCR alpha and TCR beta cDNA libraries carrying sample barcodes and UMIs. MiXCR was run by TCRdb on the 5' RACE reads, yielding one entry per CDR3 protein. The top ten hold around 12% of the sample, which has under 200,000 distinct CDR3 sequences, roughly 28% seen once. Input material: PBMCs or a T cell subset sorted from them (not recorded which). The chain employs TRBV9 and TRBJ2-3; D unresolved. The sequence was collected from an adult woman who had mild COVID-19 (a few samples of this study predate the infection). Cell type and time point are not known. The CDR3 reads CASSLPPDTQYF. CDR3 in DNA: TGTGCCAGCAGCCTACCTCCAGATACGCAGTATTTT. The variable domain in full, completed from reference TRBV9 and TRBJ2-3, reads DSGVTQTPKHLITATGQRVTLRCSPRSGDLSVYWYQQSLDQGLQFLIQYYNGEERAKGNILERFSAQQFPDLHSELNLSSLELGDSALYFCASSLPPDTQYFGPGTRLTVL.